Detailed here is one T cell receptor (beta chain). TCRdb's copy holds only in-frame clones and misses some; the assay was immunoSEQ multiplex PCR. The sample has about 360,000 clones, roughly 90% seen once; the top ten hold roughly 0.82%. This sample is drawn from a study of cytomegalovirus exposure and HLA in healthy donors. This TCR was sampled from a woman younger than 30 in good health and CMV-seronegative. The sequenced material came from PBMCs.

In DNA, the CDR3 is TGTGCCAGCAGACCTCCGGGACAGGCCACCTACGAGCAGTACTTC. It specifies CASRPPGQATYEQYF. This sequence joins TRBV28 and TRBJ2-7; TRBD1 matches at 8 bases. Trimming at V came to 6 bases and at J to 2 bases, leaving 9 bases not matched to a gene. The CDR3 loop spans 15 amino acids. The germline V gene has CDR1 MDHEN and CDR2 SYDVKM.